This entry is about one TCR beta chain. Its antigen remains unknown. The sample is drawn from a study of cytomegalovirus exposure and HLA in healthy donors. Whole-study results and caveats: HLA allele associations emerged for roughly 17,000 TCR beta sequences in a later analysis, at 0.05 false discovery rate.

The PCR used 60 Vbeta and 13 Jbeta primers. Some clones are missing from TCRdb's copy, which holds only in-frame ones; the method was immunoSEQ multiplex PCR. In the table there are approximately 130,000 clones, over 75% of which are singletons. The source material was PBMCs. The sequence came from a boy aged 5-17 years in good health and CMV-seronegative.

CDR3 protein: CAREAYEQYF. The CDR3 nucleotides are TGTGCCCGTGAGGCCTACGAGCAGTACTTC. This chain uses TRBV30 with TRBJ2-7; no definite D call. CDR1 GTSNPN and CDR2 SVGIG come from the germline V gene (reference sequence). The CDR3 length is 10 residues. V gave up 8 bases and J gave up 2 bases, with 7 bases separating them.